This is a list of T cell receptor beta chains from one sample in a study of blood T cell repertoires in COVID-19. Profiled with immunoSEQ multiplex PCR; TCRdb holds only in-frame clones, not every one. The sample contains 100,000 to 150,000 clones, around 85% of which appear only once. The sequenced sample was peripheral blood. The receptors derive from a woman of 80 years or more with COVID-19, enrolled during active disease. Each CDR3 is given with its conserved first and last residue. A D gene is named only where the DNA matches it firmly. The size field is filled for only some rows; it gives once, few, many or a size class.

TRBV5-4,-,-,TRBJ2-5,CASSLGDRYKGETQYF,TGTGCCAGCAGCTTGGGTGACAGGTACAAAGGGGAGACCCAGTACTTC
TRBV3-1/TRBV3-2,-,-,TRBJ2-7,CASSQGIEQYF,TGTGCCAGCAGCCAGGGCATCGAGCAGTACTTC
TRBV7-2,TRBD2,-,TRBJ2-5,CASSLGLAETQYF,TGTGCCAGCAGCCTTGGACTAGCAGAGACCCAGTACTTC
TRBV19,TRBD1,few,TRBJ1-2,CASSTGANYGYTF,TGTGCCAGCTCGACAGGGGCCAACTATGGCTACACCTTC
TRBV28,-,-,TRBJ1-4,CASSFGPEKLFF,TGTGCCAGCAGTTTTGGCCCAGAAAAACTGTTTTTT
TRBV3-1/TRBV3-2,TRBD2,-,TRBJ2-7,CASSQLREGYEQYF,TGTGCCAGCAGCCAATTACGGGAGGGGTACGAGCAGTACTTC
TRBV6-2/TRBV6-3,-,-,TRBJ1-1,CASSNTGTEAFF,TGTGCCAGCAGTAATACGGGTACTGAAGCTTTCTTT
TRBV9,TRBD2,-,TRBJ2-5,CASSALAGDQETQYF,TGTGCCAGCAGCGCGTTAGCGGGAGATCAAGAGACCCAGTACTTC
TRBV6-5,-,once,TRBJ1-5,CASGAHGAQPQHF,TGTGCCAGCGGAGCCCATGGGGCTCAGCCCCAGCATTTT
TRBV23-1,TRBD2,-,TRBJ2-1,CASSIPAGLAGGRYNEQFF,TGCGCCAGCAGTATCCCCGCGGGATTAGCGGGAGGCCGATACAATGAGCAGTTCTTC
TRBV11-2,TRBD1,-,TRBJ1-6,CASAGTGFNSPLHF,TGTGCCAGCGCCGGGACAGGGTTCAATTCACCCCTCCACTTT
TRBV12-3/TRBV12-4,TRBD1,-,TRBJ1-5,CASRRQGGQPQHF,TGTGCCAGCAGGCGACAGGGTGGACAGCCCCAGCATTTT
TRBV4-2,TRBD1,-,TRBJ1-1,CASSQEGQRTLAEAFF,TGTGCCAGCAGCCAGGAGGGACAGCGTACACTCGCTGAAGCTTTCTTT
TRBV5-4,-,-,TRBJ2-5,CASSLQQETQYF,TGTGCCAGCAGCTTGCAGCAAGAGACCCAGTACTTC
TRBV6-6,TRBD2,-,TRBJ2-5,CASSPTSAQETQYF,TGTGCCAGCAGTCCGACTAGCGCCCAAGAGACCCAGTACTTC
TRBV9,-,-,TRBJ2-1,CASSAGVGLNNEQFF,TGTGCCAGCAGCGCGGGCGTGGGACTTAACAATGAGCAGTTCTTC
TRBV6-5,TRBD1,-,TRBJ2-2,CASSYGGQGTGELFF,TGTGCCAGCAGTTACGGGGGACAGGGGACCGGGGAGCTGTTTTTT
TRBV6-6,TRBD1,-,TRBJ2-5,CASTKGTEETQYF,TGTGCCAGCACAAAAGGGACAGAAGAGACCCAGTACTTC
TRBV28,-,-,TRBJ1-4,CASSRNQGTNEKLFF,TGTGCCAGCAGTCGCAACCAGGGGACTAATGAAAAACTGTTTTTT
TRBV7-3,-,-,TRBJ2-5,CASSLNDEETQYF,TGTGCCAGCAGCTTAAATGATGAGGAGACCCAGTACTTC
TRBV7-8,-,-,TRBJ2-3,CASSLGLLDTQYF,TGTGCCAGCAGCCTGGGACTCCTAGATACGCAGTATTTT
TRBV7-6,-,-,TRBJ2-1,CASSTNAGQGYNEQFF,TGTGCCAGCAGCACAAATGCCGGCCAGGGCTACAATGAGCAGTTCTTC
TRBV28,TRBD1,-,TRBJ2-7,CASSFDRVINEQYF,TGTGCCAGCAGTTTTGACAGGGTAATCAACGAGCAGTACTTC
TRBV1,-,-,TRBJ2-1,CTSTDASGRAHEQFF,TGCACCAGCACCGACGCTAGCGGGAGGGCCCATGAGCAGTTCTTC
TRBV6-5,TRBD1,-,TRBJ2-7,CASRTGSSYEQYF,TGTGCCAGCAGGACAGGGAGCTCCTACGAGCAGTACTTC
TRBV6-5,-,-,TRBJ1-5,CASAGQGNQPQHF,TGTGCCAGCGCTGGGCAGGGCAATCAGCCCCAGCATTTT
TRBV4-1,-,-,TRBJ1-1,CASSPRTESTNTEAFF,TGCGCCAGCAGCCCCCGGACAGAAAGCACAAACACTGAAGCTTTCTTT
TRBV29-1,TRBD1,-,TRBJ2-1,CSVARGQSYNEQFF,TGCAGCGTTGCTAGGGGGCAATCCTACAATGAGCAGTTCTTC
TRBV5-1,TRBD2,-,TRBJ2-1,CASSSSSGTSSEQFF,TGCGCCAGCAGCTCATCTAGCGGGACCTCCTCTGAGCAGTTCTTC
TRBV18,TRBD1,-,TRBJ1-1,CASSGDRTIRTEAFF,TGTGCCAGCTCGGGGGACAGAACCATAAGGACTGAAGCTTTCTTT
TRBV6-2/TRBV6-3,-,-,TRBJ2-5,CASSYPLATLQETQYF,TGTGCCAGCAGTTACCCGCTAGCGACACTCCAAGAGACCCAGTACTTC
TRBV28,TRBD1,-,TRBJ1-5,CASSNWGQADQPQHF,TGTGCCAGCAGCAATTGGGGACAGGCTGATCAGCCCCAGCATTTT
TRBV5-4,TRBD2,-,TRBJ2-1,CASSLGGLAGIGEQFF,TGTGCCAGCAGCTTGGGGGGACTAGCGGGAATCGGTGAGCAGTTCTTC
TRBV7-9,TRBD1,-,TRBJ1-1,CASSLTGTALEAFF,TGTGCCAGCAGCCTTACCGGGACAGCCCTTGAAGCTTTCTTT
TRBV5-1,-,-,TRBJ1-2,CASNPDTSNYGYTF,TGCGCCAGCAATCCGGACACGTCTAACTATGGCTACACCTTC
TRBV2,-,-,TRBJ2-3,CAGIGDGDRNTDTQYF,TGTGCCGGAATCGGAGACGGGGATCGAAACACAGATACGCAGTATTTT
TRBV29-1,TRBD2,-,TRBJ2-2,CSASTSGNTGELFF,TGCAGCGCCTCGACTAGCGGGAACACCGGGGAGCTGTTTTTT
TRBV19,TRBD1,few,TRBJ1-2,CASSPAGTGGNIAGYTF,TGTGCCAGTAGTCCGGCCGGGACAGGGGGGAATATCGCTGGCTACACCTTC
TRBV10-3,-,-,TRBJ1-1,CAISEGEAVEAFF,TGTGCCATCAGTGAAGGGGAGGCTGTTGAAGCTTTCTTT
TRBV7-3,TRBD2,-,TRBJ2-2,CASSRTRTSGRTGELFF,TGTGCCAGCAGCCGCACCCGGACTAGCGGGAGGACCGGGGAGCTGTTTTTT
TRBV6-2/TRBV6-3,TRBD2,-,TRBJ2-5,CASSLAGGPETQYF,TGTGCCAGCAGCCTAGCGGGAGGGCCGGAGACCCAGTACTTC
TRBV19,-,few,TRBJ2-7,CASSIAPQPALYEQYF,TGTGCCAGTAGTATAGCCCCACAGCCAGCCCTCTACGAGCAGTACTTC
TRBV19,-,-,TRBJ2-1,CASSSDSPPNSEQFF,TGTGCCAGTAGTTCCGACAGTCCCCCCAATAGTGAGCAGTTCTTC
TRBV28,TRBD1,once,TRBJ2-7,CASSTTGVNYEQYF,TGTGCCAGCAGTACAACAGGGGTAAATTACGAGCAGTACTTC
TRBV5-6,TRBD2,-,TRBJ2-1,CASSPGGSNEQFF,TGTGCCAGCAGCCCCGGGGGGAGCAATGAGCAGTTCTTC